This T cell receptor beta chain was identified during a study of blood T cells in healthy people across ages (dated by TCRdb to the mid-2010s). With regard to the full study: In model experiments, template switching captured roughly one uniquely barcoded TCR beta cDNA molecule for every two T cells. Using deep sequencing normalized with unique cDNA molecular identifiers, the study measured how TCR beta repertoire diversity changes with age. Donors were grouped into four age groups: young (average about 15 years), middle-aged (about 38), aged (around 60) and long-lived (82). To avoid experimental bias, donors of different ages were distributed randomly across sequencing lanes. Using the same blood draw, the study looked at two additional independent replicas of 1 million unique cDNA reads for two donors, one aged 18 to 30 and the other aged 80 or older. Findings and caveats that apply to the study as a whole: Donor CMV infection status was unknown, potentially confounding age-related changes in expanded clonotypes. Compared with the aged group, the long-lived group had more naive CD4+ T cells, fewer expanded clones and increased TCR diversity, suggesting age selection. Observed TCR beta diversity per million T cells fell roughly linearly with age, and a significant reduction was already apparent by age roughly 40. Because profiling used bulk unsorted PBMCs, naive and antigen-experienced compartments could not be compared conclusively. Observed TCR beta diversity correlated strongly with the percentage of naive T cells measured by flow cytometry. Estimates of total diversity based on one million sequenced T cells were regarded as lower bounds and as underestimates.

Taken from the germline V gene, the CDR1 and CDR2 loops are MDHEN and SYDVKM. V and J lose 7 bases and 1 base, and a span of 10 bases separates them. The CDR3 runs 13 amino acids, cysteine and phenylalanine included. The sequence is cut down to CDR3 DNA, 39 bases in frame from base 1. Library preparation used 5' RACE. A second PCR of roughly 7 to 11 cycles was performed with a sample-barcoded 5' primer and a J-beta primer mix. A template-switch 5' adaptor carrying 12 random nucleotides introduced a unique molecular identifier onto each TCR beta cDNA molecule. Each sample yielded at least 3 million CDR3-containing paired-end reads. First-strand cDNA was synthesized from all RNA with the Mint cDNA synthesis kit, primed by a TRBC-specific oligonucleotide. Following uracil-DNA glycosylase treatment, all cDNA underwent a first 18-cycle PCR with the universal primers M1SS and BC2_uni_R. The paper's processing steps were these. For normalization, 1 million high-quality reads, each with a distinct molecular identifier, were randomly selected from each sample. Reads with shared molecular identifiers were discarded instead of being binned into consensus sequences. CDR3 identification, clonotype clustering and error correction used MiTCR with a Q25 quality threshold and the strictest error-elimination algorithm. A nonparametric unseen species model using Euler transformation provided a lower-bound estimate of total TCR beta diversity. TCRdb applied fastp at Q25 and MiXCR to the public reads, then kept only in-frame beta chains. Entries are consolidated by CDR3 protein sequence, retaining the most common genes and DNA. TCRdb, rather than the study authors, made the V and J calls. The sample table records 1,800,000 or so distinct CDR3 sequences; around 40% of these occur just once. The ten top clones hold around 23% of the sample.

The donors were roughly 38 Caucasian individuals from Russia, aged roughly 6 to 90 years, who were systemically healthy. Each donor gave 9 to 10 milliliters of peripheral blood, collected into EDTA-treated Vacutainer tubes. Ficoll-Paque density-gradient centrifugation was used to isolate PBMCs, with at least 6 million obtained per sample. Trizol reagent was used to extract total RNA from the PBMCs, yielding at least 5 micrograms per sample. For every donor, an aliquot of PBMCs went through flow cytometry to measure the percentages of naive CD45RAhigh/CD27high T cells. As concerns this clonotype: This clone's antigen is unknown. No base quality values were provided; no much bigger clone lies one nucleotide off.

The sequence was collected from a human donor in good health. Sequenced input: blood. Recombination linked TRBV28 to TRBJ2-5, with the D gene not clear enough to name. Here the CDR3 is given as CASTWGTQETQYF. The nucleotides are TGTGCCAGCACGTGGGGAACCCAAGAGACCCAGTACTTC.